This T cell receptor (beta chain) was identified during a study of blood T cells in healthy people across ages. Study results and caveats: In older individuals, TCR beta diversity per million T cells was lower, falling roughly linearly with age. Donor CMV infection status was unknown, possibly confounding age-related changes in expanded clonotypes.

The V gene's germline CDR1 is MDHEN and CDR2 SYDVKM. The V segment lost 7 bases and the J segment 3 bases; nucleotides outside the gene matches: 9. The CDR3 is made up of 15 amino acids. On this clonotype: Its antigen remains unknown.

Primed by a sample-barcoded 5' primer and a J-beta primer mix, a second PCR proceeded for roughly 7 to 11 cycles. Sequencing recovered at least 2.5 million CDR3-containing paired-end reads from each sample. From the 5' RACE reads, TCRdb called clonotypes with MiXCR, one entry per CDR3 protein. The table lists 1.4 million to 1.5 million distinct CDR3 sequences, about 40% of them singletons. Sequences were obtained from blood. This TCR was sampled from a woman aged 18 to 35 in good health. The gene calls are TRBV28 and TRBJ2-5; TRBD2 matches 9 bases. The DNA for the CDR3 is TGTGCCAGCAACTCGCCGGCGGGAGGGAAAGAGACCCAGTACTTC. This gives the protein CASNSPAGGKETQYF.